This TCR beta chain was identified during a study of cytomegalovirus exposure and HLA in healthy donors. Study results and limitations: Follow-up analysis found HLA locus-dependent TCR association rates, highest for DRB1 and lowest for HLA-C. Later on, a genetic analysis was performed. It linked a missense variant in DCLRE1C with V- and J-gene trimming of TCR beta. For presence/absence analyses, sequencing depth was assumed to be roughly uniform across donors. From TCR beta sequences, most subjects' HLA-A and HLA-B alleles were reportedly predicted accurately.

Comment on this clone: The antigen is unknown.

This PCR relied on a set of 60 Vbeta primers and 13 Jbeta primers. The repertoire was sequenced with immunoSEQ multiplex PCR; TCRdb's copy has only in-frame clones and lacks some. The repertoire includes 200,000 to 250,000 clones, about 80% of them detected once, and roughly 0.62% sits in the top ten. This CDR3 region has 15 residues. The J segment lost 2 bases and the V segment lost 7 bases, leaving 8 bases of the junction unmatched. In germline, CDR1 is SNHLY, CDR2 FYNNEI. What was sequenced was PBMCs. The V call is TRBV2, the J call TRBJ2-3; TRBD1 matches at 8 bases. The receptor's source is a man aged 18 to 29 in good health and CMV-seronegative. In DNA, the CDR3 is TGTGCCAGCAAGGACAGGGTGCGCGTCACAGATACGCAGTATTTT. Translation gives CASKDRVRVTDTQYF.